This TCR beta chain was sequenced during a study of CD8+ T cells in alopecia areata. RNA was isolated and reverse transcribed to cDNA, the sequencing template. Data came from immunoSEQ multiplex PCR; TCRdb stores just in-frame clones and leaves some out. The data hold over 100,000 clones, with around 49% observed a single time. Unmatched junction bases numbered 7, after V lost 5 bases and J lost 5 bases. CDR1 SGHNT and CDR2 YYREEE come from the germline V gene (reference sequence). The CDR3 extends over 14 amino acids. The sample here was CD8+ T cells sorted from blood, taken at week 0. V is TRBV5-4 and J is TRBJ1-2; 9 positions agree with TRBD1. The TCR comes from a human donor with alopecia areata. The DNA of the CDR3 is TGTGCCAGCAGGTCGTTCGGGACAGGGTATGGCTACACCTTC. As protein: CASRSFGTGYGYTF. The variable domain in full, with the rest retrieved from reference TRBV5-4 and TRBJ1-2, is ETGVTQSPTHLIKTRGQQVTLRCSSQSGHNTVSWYQQALGQGPQFIFQYYREEENGRGNFPPRFSGLQFPNYSSELNVNALELDDSALYLCASRSFGTGYGYTFGSGTRLTVV.